This T cell receptor (beta chain) emerged from a study of OX40 agonist ivuxolimab in advanced cancers. Overall study context: Partial responses were observed in three patients, of whom one had hepatocellular carcinoma and two had cutaneous melanoma.

CDR3 length: 17 amino acids. The germline V gene has CDR1 LGHNA and CDR2 YSLEER. With V trimmed by 0 bases and J by 3 bases, 5 bases remained unmatched. Sequencing used immunoSEQ multiplex PCR; TCRdb keeps in-frame clones, though not all of them. The sample yields more than 80,000 clones, about 88% seen once. The gene calls are TRBV4-3 and TRBJ2-5; 12 positions match TRBD2. This clonotype was sampled from an adult with an advanced solid tumor such as melanoma, head and neck, liver or kidney cancer. Sample: CD4+ or CD8+ T cells sorted from blood, taken in a trial of the OX40 agonist ivuxolimab. The CDR3, as DNA: TGCGCCAGCAGCCAAGAGAGGACTAGCGGGGTAGAAGAGACCCAGTACTTC. It translates to CASSQERTSGVEETQYF.